The 28 T cell receptor beta chains given below trace back to one sample, sequenced in a study of blood T cells in healthy people across ages. It was with a sample-barcoded 5' primer and a J-beta primer mix that a second PCR of roughly 6 to 12 cycles was run. Using its own MiXCR run on the 5' RACE reads, TCRdb lists one record per CDR3 protein. This sample has under 1,000,000 distinct CDR3 sequences, with around 50% found just once. Sequenced: blood. The receptors originated from a man of 80 years or more in good health.

Details on this clonotype: A much larger clonotype is one base distant, so this may be a read error. This chain uses TRBV20-1 with TRBJ2-5; the D is unclear. The J call may be wrong; the DNA end is better matched by TRBJ2-7. The CDR3 consists of 12 residues. Germline V gene lookup returns CDR1 DFQATT and CDR2 SNEGSKA (reference sequence). The CDR3 coding sequence is TGCAGTGCCAAAGGTGGGGTTAACGAGCAGTACTTC. Its translation: CSAKGGVNEQYF.

This clonotype was seen repeatedly, ten times or more. J is TRBJ2-7 and V is TRBV7-8; 11 bases align to TRBD2. There are 12 residues in the CDR3. V gave up 8 bases and J gave up 6 bases; unmatched junction bases: 3. From germline, CDR1 is SGHVS and CDR2 FQNEAQ. The DNA of the CDR3 is TGTGCCAGCTTGACTAGCGGGACCGAGCAGTACTTC. It is translated as CASLTSGTEQYF.

The sample holds one count of this clonotype. The chain carries TRBV15 and TRBJ2-4; possibly TRBD2 for D (5 bases). The end of the DNA fits TRBJ2-7 better, so the J call may be wrong. Per germline, CDR1 LNHNV and CDR2 YYDKDF (reference sequence). The CDR3 runs to 14 residues. The CDR3 region is CATSREERAYEQYF. The CDR3 coding sequence is TGTGCCACCAGCAGAGAGGAGAGGGCTTACGAGCAGTACTTC.

This clonotype was seen more than once but under ten times. The chain couples TRBV5-6 to TRBJ1-6; 12 nucleotides agree with TRBD1. This CDR3 comprises 15 residues. Per germline, CDR1 SGHDT and CDR2 YYEEEE. J gave up 10 bases and V 4 bases, and 6 bases lay outside the gene matches. The CDR3 loop reads CASSGGQGARSPLHF. CDR3 sequence (DNA): TGTGCCAGCAGCGGGGGACAGGGGGCGCGGTCACCCCTCCACTTT. Full variable domain (rest looked up from reference TRBV5-6 and TRBJ1-6): DAGVTQSPTHLIKTRGQQVTLRCSPKSGHDTVSWYQQALGQGPQFIFQYYEEEERQRGNFPDRFSGHQFPNYSSELNVNALLLGDSALYLCASSGGQGARSPLHFGNGTRLTVT.

V usage is TRBV28 and J usage is TRBJ1-1; D uncertain. This CDR3 has 14 amino acids. Deletions cut 3 bases from V and 4 bases from J, with 12 bases between. The germline CDR1 and CDR2 sequences are MDHEN and SYDVKM. Here the CDR3 reads CASSLYGLGTEAFF. The CDR3 region has the DNA TGTGCCAGCAGTTTGTACGGATTGGGCACTGAAGCTTTCTTT. The full variable domain, its missing parts supplied by reference TRBV28 and TRBJ1-1, is DVKVTQSSRYLVKRTGEKVFLECVQDMDHENMFWYRQDPGLGLRLIYFSYDVKMKEKGDIPEGYSVSREKKERFSLILESASTNQTSMYLCASSLYGLGTEAFFGQGTRLTVV.

V usage is TRBV11-3 and J usage is TRBJ1-1, with D perhaps TRBD1 (5 bases). The germline V and J ends were trimmed by 6 bases and 1 base, with 15 bases remaining between them. The CDR3 is 15 amino acids. From germline, CDR1 is SGHNT and CDR2 YENEEA. The CDR3: CASRPARGANTEAFF. The CDR3 nucleotides are TGTGCCAGCAGACCCGCCCGGGGCGCGAACACTGAAGCTTTCTTT.

The chain carries TRBV6-5 and TRBJ1-4; D is undetermined. This CDR3 is built from 14 residues. The ends were cut back, 6 bases at V and 7 bases at J, with 15 bases in the middle. Germline CDR1 and CDR2: MNHEY and SVGAGI. The chain's CDR3 is CASRRHGEGEKLFF. CDR3 sequence (DNA): TGTGCCAGCAGGAGACATGGGGAAGGTGAAAAACTGTTTTTT.

The genes are TRBV5-1 and TRBJ2-7; tentative D call: TRBD1 (6 bases). Trimming left V 3 bases short and J 12 bases short, with 19 bases between. The germline gives CDR1 SGHRS, CDR2 YFSETQ. The CDR3 length is 13 residues. The CDR3: CASSSSGEETLYF. CDR3 nucleotides: TGCGCCAGCAGCTCCTCAGGGGAAGAGACCCTGTACTTC.

The rearrangement links TRBV20-1 to TRBJ2-5; TRBD2 agrees at 12 bases. The CDR3 has 15 residues. After removal of 5 bases from V and 6 bases from J, the junction contained 10 bases not matched to a gene. Germline V gene data show CDR1 as DFQATT and CDR2 as SNEGSKA (reference sequence). The CDR3 DNA reads TGCAGTGCTGCAAAAGGGACTAGCGGGCTGAAGACCCAGTACTTC. This gives the protein CSAAKGTSGLKTQYF.

This clonotype was counted only a few times. The chain carries TRBV12-3 or TRBV12-4 and TRBJ1-5; D ambiguous. This CDR3 contains 14 residues. V dropped 3 bases and J dropped 2 bases, with 8 bases sitting between them. This chain's CDR3 is CASSLSTGNQPQHF. CDR3 in DNA: TGTGCCAGCAGTTTGTCTACGGGCAATCAGCCCCAGCATTTT.

This sequence joins TRBV20-1 and TRBJ2-1, with D perhaps being TRBD1 or TRBD2 (5 bases each). In germline, CDR1 is DFQATT, CDR2 SNEGSKA (reference sequence). There are 13 residues in the CDR3. The CDR3 reads CSPGTRRGGEQFF. In DNA, the CDR3 is TGCAGCCCCGGGACCAGACGGGGCGGTGAGCAGTTCTTC.

The rearrangement joins TRBV20-1 to TRBJ2-1; 15 bases align to TRBD2. Germline values: CDR1 DFQATT, CDR2 SNEGSKA (reference sequence). The trim removed 5 bases at V and 7 bases at J, leaving 12 bases unmatched. This CDR3 comprises 17 residues. The CDR3 region has the DNA TGCAGTGCTCAGGACAGGACTAGCGGGGGGGCGGGGAATGAGCAGTTCTTC. Protein product: CSAQDRTSGGAGNEQFF.

The chain combines TRBV15 with TRBJ2-7; the D gene is possibly TRBD2 (6 bases). The length of the CDR3 is 14 residues. Germline CDR1 LNHNV, CDR2 YYDKDF (reference sequence). Between the trimmed V and J ends, which lost 1 base and 1 base, there was a span of 8 bases. CDR3 sequence: CATSRAGRSYEQYF. The CDR3 DNA reads as TGTGCCACCAGCAGAGCGGGGAGGTCCTACGAGCAGTACTTC.

CDR3 in DNA: TGTGCCAGCTCACCGAACCCTATCCGTCATGAGCAGTTCTTC. Translating it yields CASSPNPIRHEQFF. The chain joins TRBV18 to TRBJ2-1; D is unresolved. CDR1 and CDR2 (germline): KGHSH, LQKENI. This CDR3 region has 14 residues. Trimming took off 3 bases at V and 8 bases at J, with 14 bases between the two ends.

This clonotype has only a few counts. J is TRBJ2-1 and V is TRBV12-3 or TRBV12-4, with TRBD2 matching 15 bases. The assigned J gene may be wrong: the sequence end matches TRBJ2-7 better. CDR3 length: 18 amino acids. CDR3 protein: CASSRRTSGRETYNEQYF. For the CDR3, the DNA is TGTGCCAGCAGTCGCCGGACTAGCGGGAGGGAAACCTACAATGAGCAGTACTTC.

This clonotype was seen a handful of times. The V call is TRBV2, the J call TRBJ2-1; 13 nucleotides match TRBD2. The CDR3 extends over 15 amino acids. Germline CDR1 SNHLY, CDR2 FYNNEI. The V segment lost 5 bases and the J segment 8 bases; nucleotides outside the gene matches: 6. CDR3 loop: CASSSGTSGVYEQFF. The CDR3 DNA reads TGTGCCAGCAGTTCCGGGACTAGCGGGGTTTATGAGCAGTTCTTC. The entire variable domain, with the rest obtained from reference TRBV2 and TRBJ2-1, is as follows: EPEVTQTPSHQVTQMGQEVILRCVPISNHLYFYWYRQILGQKVEFLVSFYNNEISEKSEIFDDQFSVERPDGSNFTLKIRSTKLEDSAMYFCASSSGTSGVYEQFFGPGTRLTVL.

The genes are TRBV30 and TRBJ2-7; 8 nucleotides match TRBD1. The CDR3 is 16 amino acids. The V segment lost 8 bases and the J segment 0 bases; nucleotides outside the gene matches: 15. The germline gives CDR1 GTSNPN, CDR2 SVGIG (reference sequence). The chain's CDR3 is CAKSLGQGLSSYEQYF. CDR3 coding DNA: TGTGCCAAGAGTCTTGGACAGGGCTTAAGCTCCTACGAGCAGTACTTC.

J is TRBJ1-5 and V is TRBV20-1, with unresolved D. The CDR3 contains 18 residues. The germline CDR1 and CDR2 sequences are DFQATT and SNEGSKA (reference sequence). V was shortened by 5 bases and J by 6 bases, with 29 bases between the two germline ends. CDR3 sequence reads: CSARGNVGGSGSSQPQHF. In DNA form, the CDR3 reads TGCAGTGCTCGCGGAAACGTTGGAGGGAGTGGTAGTTCTCAGCCCCAGCATTTT.

Turning to this clonotype: A read error may produce the germline difference seen at one junction end. Here the CDR3 reads CVSSRQGLSTEAFF. DNA of the CDR3: TGTGTCAGCAGTCGCCAGGGTTTGTCCACTGAAGCTTTCTTT. This chain connects TRBV27 to TRBJ1-1, with a tentative D call TRBD1 (5 bases). This CDR3 is 14 amino acids long. Germline V gives CDR1 MNHEY, CDR2 SMNVEV (reference sequence).

This clonotype has more than one count but fewer than ten. A junction end diverges from the germline sequence, so it may reflect a read error. The V call is TRBV7-6, the J call TRBJ2-1; D is unclear. The CDR3 runs 12 residues. Germline lookup yields CDR1 SGHVS and CDR2 FNYEAQ. CDR3 in amino acids: CASSLVRNEQFF. The CDR3, as DNA: TGTGCCAGCAGTTTAGTACGGAATGAGCAGTTCTTC.

This clonotype was recorded a few times. The CDR3 loop reads CASSPGFSGVGTDTQYF. CDR3 in DNA: TGTGCCAGCTCACCCGGGTTCTCGGGAGTCGGCACAGATACGCAGTATTTT. The V call is TRBV18, the J call TRBJ2-3, with D maybe TRBD2 (6 bases). The CDR3 is 17 amino acids. Germline assignment: CDR1 KGHSH and CDR2 LQKENI. Trimming pared 3 bases from V and 1 base from J, leaving 17 bases between.

The rearrangement links TRBV4-3 to TRBJ1-1; 8 nucleotides match TRBD1. After removal of 0 bases from V and 0 bases from J, the junction contained 9 bases not matched to a gene. CDR3 length: 18 residues. Germline V lookup: CDR1 LGHNA, CDR2 YSLEER. CDR3 residues: CASSQDEQDRAMNTEAFF. The CDR3 DNA sequence: TGCGCCAGCAGCCAAGATGAACAGGACAGGGCTATGAACACTGAAGCTTTCTTT.

The genes are TRBV11-3 and TRBJ1-1; D uncertain. Per germline, CDR1 SGHNT and CDR2 YENEEA. V dropped 3 bases and J dropped 2 bases, with 13 bases sitting between them. The CDR3 covers 15 residues. The CDR3 is CASSFSVGSNTEAFF. The CDR3 nucleotides read TGTGCCAGCAGCTTCTCAGTCGGCAGTAACACTGAAGCTTTCTTT.

The gene calls are TRBV2 and TRBJ1-2; TRBD1 is a possible D gene (5 bases). The CDR3 totals 15 residues. Trimming removed 3 bases at V and 2 bases at J, with 13 bases between. Germline CDR1 and CDR2: SNHLY and FYNNEI. The CDR3 spells CASSESGSANYGYTF. CDR3 DNA: TGTGCCAGCAGTGAGTCAGGGAGTGCCAACTATGGCTACACCTTC.

This chain links TRBV6-2 or TRBV6-3 with TRBJ2-4; tentatively, D is TRBD2 (5 bases). Matching the DNA end better, TRBJ2-7 makes the J call doubtful. This CDR3 contains 16 residues. Germline CDR1 MNHEY, CDR2 SVGEGT. In nucleotides, the CDR3 is TGTGCCAGCACCTCCCTCAGGAACGGCGGGTTGTACGAGCAGTACTTC. Translation: CASTSLRNGGLYEQYF.

This clonotype is a singleton in its sample. It may be a read error: a sequence one base away is much more abundant. The chain carries TRBV7-2 and TRBJ1-6; 9 bases map to TRBD1. The CDR3 covers 17 residues. Germline CDR1 is SGHTA and CDR2 is FQGNSA. CDR3 region: CASSWASGQGLGSPPHF. CDR3 coding DNA: TGTGCCAGCAGCTGGGCCTCGGGACAGGGATTGGGTTCACCCCCCCACTTT.

The rearrangement uses TRBV20-1 and TRBJ2-3; 11 bases fit TRBD2. Looked up from germline, CDR1 is DFQATT and CDR2 is SNEGSKA (reference sequence). V lost 7 bases, J lost 5 bases, and 11 bases stayed unmatched. The CDR3 is 15 amino acids. CDR3 DNA: TGCAGTGGCCTAGCGACTAGCGGGGTCTTAGATACGCAGTATTTT. Protein: CSGLATSGVLDTQYF.

This clonotype was counted at least ten times. The chain couples TRBV29-1 to TRBJ2-1, with TRBD2 identical over 8 bases. The ends lost 4 bases at V and 8 bases at J; junction bases unmatched: 4. The CDR3 extends over 12 amino acids. Germline assignment: CDR1 SQVTM and CDR2 ANQGSEA. The CDR3 region is CSVAEREYEQFF. The DNA of the CDR3 is TGCAGCGTTGCAGAGCGGGAGTATGAGCAGTTCTTC.